One sample yielded the 23 T cell receptor beta chains listed below, sequenced in a study of tumor-infiltrating lymphocytes in primary liver carcinoma. Using a constant-region primer together with ProtoScript II reverse transcriptase, TCR beta cDNA was made from 450 to 600 ng of total RNA. Slightly modified ARM-PCR, run as three nested multiplex PCR rounds, produced the TCR beta libraries. Each of the first two PCR rounds ran approximately 10 cycles with TRBV1-TRBV30 forward and C-beta reverse primers. TCRdb passed the multiplex PCR reads through MiXCR, listing each CDR3 protein once. The table shows over 250,000 distinct CDR3 sequences, with nearly 60% occurring only once. Germline DNA was also extracted, while the blood RNA originated from unsorted whole blood. The sample was peripheral blood. The receptor set was obtained from a woman aged 25-40 years with primary liver carcinoma and hepatitis B virus infection.

The chain has TRBV25-1 and TRBJ1-5; tentatively, D is TRBD1 (5 bases). This CDR3 has 14 amino acids. V lost 4 bases, J lost 7 bases, and 14 bases lay in between. Germline values: CDR1 MGHDK, CDR2 SYGVNS. CDR3 in amino acids: CASSGPGGFQPQHF. The CDR3 DNA reads as TGTGCCAGCAGTGGACCGGGGGGTTTCCAGCCCCAGCATTTT.

The rearrangement links TRBV18 to TRBJ2-2; TRBD2 is a possible D gene (5 bases). Germline-derived CDR1 and CDR2 are KGHSH and LQKENI. V was shortened by 1 base and J by 7 bases, with 10 bases between the two germline ends. This CDR3 contains 14 residues. The CDR3 protein is CASSPRTGSGELFF. In nucleotides, the CDR3 is TGTGCCAGCTCACCACGGACGGGGAGCGGGGAGCTGTTTTTT.

The V gene is TRBV5-8, the J gene TRBJ1-3, with D hard to call. Germline V gene data show CDR1 as SGHTS and CDR2 as YDEGEE. This CDR3 has 14 amino acids. V shed 4 bases and J shed 4 bases, with 12 bases lying between them. In nucleotides, the CDR3 is TGTGCCAGCAGCACCGGGAGTAGAGGAAACACCATATATTTT. This translates into CASSTGSRGNTIYF.

Concerning this clonotype itself: Germline is not matched at one junction end, which may reflect a read error. The chain recombines TRBV11-1 with TRBJ2-1; 7 nucleotides line up with TRBD2. CDR3 size: 16 residues. In germline, CDR1 is SGHAT, CDR2 FQDESV (reference sequence). The CDR3: CSSSKSRTSDYNEQFF. The CDR3 DNA follows: TGTTCCAGCAGCAAAAGCCGAACTAGCGACTACAATGAGCAGTTCTTC.

About this clonotype itself: Germline and junction disagree at one end, which may indicate a read error. The chain carries TRBV5-1 and TRBJ2-3; no clear D. The CDR3 is made up of 11 amino acids. Germline values: CDR1 SGHRS, CDR2 YFSETQ. CDR3 residues: CAGSGTDTQYF. The DNA for the CDR3 is TGCGCCGGCAGCGGCACAGATACGCAGTATTTT. The full variable domain, its missing parts supplied by reference TRBV5-1 and TRBJ2-3, is KAGVTQTPRYLIKTRGQQVTLSCSPISGHRSVSWYQQTPGQGLQFLFEYFSETQRNKGNFPGRFSGRQFSNSRSEMNVSTLELGDSALYLCAGSGTDTQYFGPGTRLTVL.

Of note for this clonotype: Germline is not matched at one junction end, which may reflect a read error. This chain joins TRBV4-2 and TRBJ2-5; D uncertain. The CDR3 loop spans 16 amino acids. Germline CDR1 and CDR2: LGHNA and YNFKEQ. CDR3 region: CAISQDSLLTQETQYF. The DNA for the CDR3 is TGTGCCATCAGCCAAGATTCCCTTTTAACTCAAGAGACCCAGTACTTC.

The chain links TRBV4-1 to TRBJ1-1; possible D gene TRBD1, 5 bases. Germline V gives CDR1 MGHRA, CDR2 YSYEKL. The CDR3 has 16 residues. Trimming stripped 3 bases from V and 0 bases from J, with 14 bases between. CDR3 region: CASSQGDSWMNTEAFF. Here the CDR3 DNA reads TGCGCCAGCAGCCAGGGAGACAGCTGGATGAACACTGAAGCTTTCTTT.

As concerns this clonotype: A read error may account for a junction end that differs from germline. This chain uses TRBV6-2 or TRBV6-3 with TRBJ2-2; 8 positions match TRBD2. CDR1 is MNHEY and CDR2 is SVGEGT in the germline V gene. CDR3 length: 15 amino acids. In DNA, the CDR3 is TGTGTCAGCAGTAAAGCGGGAGCGAACACCGGGGAGCTGCTTTTT. It encodes CVSSKAGANTGELLF.

This clonotype has only one observation. This may come from a read error, since a much larger clone is one base off. The CDR3 DNA is TGTGCCAGCAGTTACGGGCTAGCGGGAGCTTACGAGCAGTACTTC. Its protein is CASSYGLAGAYEQYF. The chain couples TRBV6-5 to TRBJ2-7, with TRBD2 matching over 10 bases. The CDR3 totals 15 residues. V lost 2 bases and J lost 4; bases outside the gene matches: 5. Germline V gene sequence: CDR1 MNHEY, CDR2 SVGAGI.

A note on this clonotype: A much larger clonotype is one base distant, so this may be a read error. CDR3 region: CARSHRQGREAFF. The CDR3 bases are TGTGCCAGGAGCCACAGACAGGGCCGGGAAGCTTTCTTT. The chain recombines TRBV6-5 with TRBJ1-1; 7 bases fit TRBD1. The germline V gene has CDR1 MNHEY and CDR2 SVGAGI. This CDR3 has 13 residues. J gave up 8 bases and V 9 bases, and 12 bases lay outside the gene matches.

On this clonotype: A read error is likely, as this CDR3 ends without the conserved phenylalanine or tryptophan. This rearrangement joins TRBV4-1 to TRBJ2-4; 9 positions match TRBD1. The length of the CDR3 is 15 residues. The germline gives CDR1 MGHRA, CDR2 YSYEKL. CDR3 sequence: CASSQGQGRGNIQYY. DNA of the CDR3: TGTGCCAGCAGCCAGGGACAGGGCCGGGGAAACATTCAGTACTAC.

Note on this clonotype: A read error may be the cause here, since a much bigger clone is one base away. V gene TRBV12-3 or TRBV12-4 combines with J gene TRBJ2-5; D remains unclear. This CDR3 region has 11 residues. CDR3 in amino acids: CAVGEKETQYF. DNA of the CDR3: TGTGCGGTTGGAGAGAAAGAGACCCAGTACTTC.

Of note for this clonotype: This could be a read error, since a much larger clone is one nucleotide away. Because it lacks the conserved phenylalanine or tryptophan at the end, this CDR3 is likely a read error. The chain links TRBV12-3 or TRBV12-4 to TRBJ2-4, with D perhaps TRBD2 (5 bases). The CDR3 covers 16 residues. Trimming stripped 5 bases from V and 3 bases from J, with 17 bases between. DNA for the CDR3: TGTGCCAGCAGTCCTCTCGTTTGGGGAGTCAAAAACATTCAGTACTTG. This sequence encodes CASSPLVWGVKNIQYL.

There are a few counts of this clonotype. V is TRBV6-1 and J is TRBJ2-7; D remains unclear. This CDR3 comprises 17 residues. V was trimmed by 7 bases and J by 7 bases, leaving 29 bases between them. Germline loops: CDR1 MNHNS, CDR2 SASEGT. DNA for the CDR3: TGTGCCAGCATCCCGGTCGGGTTGGGGATCGACGAGGCGGAGCAGTACTTC. This gives the protein CASIPVGLGIDEAEQYF.

This clonotype was detected ten times or more. The J gene is TRBJ2-7, the V gene TRBV4-1, with 9 bases identical to TRBD2. The CDR3 extends over 16 amino acids. V lost 4 bases to trimming and J lost 7 bases; unmatched junction nucleotides: 14. The V gene's germline CDR1 is MGHRA and CDR2 YSYEKL. The CDR3, as DNA: TGCGCCAGCAGCCCCAGAACCGTTAGCGGGAGTCGGGAGCAGTACTTC. As protein: CASSPRTVSGSREQYF.

This clonotype was picked up many times. CDR3 sequence (DNA): TGCAGCGTTGAAGGGAATGAGCAGTTCTTC. It yields the protein CSVEGNEQFF. This chain connects TRBV29-1 to TRBJ2-1; D is unclear. This CDR3 is built from 10 residues. Germline V gene lookup returns CDR1 SQVTM and CDR2 ANQGSEA. Deletions cut 1 base from V and 7 bases from J, with 2 bases between.

Worth noting for this clonotype: This CDR3 fails to terminate in the conserved phenylalanine or tryptophan, so it likely reflects a read error. The rearrangement joins TRBV11-2 to TRBJ2-3, with no clear D. Trimming took 2 bases from V and 0 from J, leaving 6 bases between them. Germline V CDR1 and CDR2: SGHAT, FQNNGV. The CDR3 sequence is 14 residues long. The CDR3, as DNA: TGTGCCAGCAGCTTATCTGTTAGCACAGATACGCAGTATTCT. Residues: CASSLSVSTDTQYS.

This sequence joins TRBV6-1 and TRBJ2-3; 12 bases are shared with TRBD1. Germline V gene sequence: CDR1 MNHNS, CDR2 SASEGT. The ends lost 5 bases at V and 4 bases at J; junction bases unmatched: 10. The CDR3 is 17 amino acids. Here the CDR3 reads CASSPRAGQGASDTQYF. Here the CDR3 DNA reads TGTGCCAGCAGTCCAAGGGCGGGACAGGGGGCTTCAGATACGCAGTATTTT.

This rearrangement joins TRBV12-3 or TRBV12-4 to TRBJ1-1; D not certain. The V end lost 6 bases, the J end lost 5 bases, and 13 bases lay between the germline ends. The CDR3 runs 13 residues. CDR3 DNA: TGTGCCAGCAGCCGGGGTCGGGTAACTGAAGCTTTCTTT. Encoded protein: CASSRGRVTEAFF.

The chain has TRBV6-5 and TRBJ2-7; 10 bases map to TRBD1. The germline V gene encodes CDR1 MNHEY and CDR2 SVGAGI. The CDR3 length is 14 residues. The junction had 12 bases not matched to a gene; V was cut back by 10 bases and J by 6 bases. The CDR3 region is CAMIPPGQGCEQYF. In nucleotides, the CDR3 is TGTGCCATGATCCCTCCGGGACAGGGGTGCGAGCAGTACTTC.

This clonotype occurred once. The J gene is TRBJ2-1, the V gene TRBV29-1; TRBD2 might be the D (5 bases). The CDR3 covers 12 residues. Germline CDR1 reads SQVTM; CDR2 reads ANQGSEA. Trimming shortened V by 5 bases and J by 9 bases, and 14 bases separated the two germline ends. CDR3 sequence: CSVTSGSSEQFF. In nucleotides, the CDR3 is TGCAGCGTTACTAGTGGGAGCAGTGAGCAGTTCTTC.

This rearrangement joins TRBV6-5 to TRBJ2-7; perhaps TRBD2 as D (5 bases). Deletions cut 0 bases from V and 5 bases from J, with 11 bases between. Looked up from germline, CDR1 is MNHEY and CDR2 is SVGAGI. This CDR3 contains 14 residues. CDR3 amino acids: CASSYSPGRDEQYF. In nucleotides, the CDR3 is TGTGCCAGCAGTTACTCCCCGGGGAGAGACGAGCAGTACTTC.

Concerning this clonotype: Just one base apart from a much larger clone, this may be a read error. The CDR3, as DNA: TGTGCCAGCAGTTCCTTTACAGGGGCGGCCGAGCAGTACTTC. It codes for CASSSFTGAAEQYF. The V and J genes are TRBV6-5 and TRBJ2-7; 7 nucleotides align to TRBD1. Germline V gene data show CDR1 as MNHEY and CDR2 as SVGAGI. This CDR3 contains 14 residues. With 4 bases clipped from V and 6 bases from J, the junction kept 9 bases outside the gene matches.